Below, 10 T cell receptor beta chains from the same sample are listed, as sequenced in a study of T cell repertoires in cytomegalovirus infection. TCRdb independently ran MiXCR on the reads; one entry per CDR3 protein. The data show about 160,000 distinct CDR3 sequences, about 22% seen once. No antigen has been assigned to these receptors. The specimen comprised CD8+ T cells from cultured PBMCs, sampled from culture after CMV antigen stimulation. Receptors were obtained from a human donor in good health (CMV status not recorded). Some clones in this sample may be carry-over from other donors' samples.

J is TRBJ1-1 and V is TRBV7-9; D not certain. The CDR3 is 12 amino acids. Germline assignment: CDR1 SEHNR and CDR2 FQNEAQ (reference sequence). V lost 2 bases and J 4 bases, leaving 5 bases between the germline ends. For the CDR3, the DNA is TGTGCCAGCAGCTTAAAACCCACTGAAGCTTTCTTT. It codes for CASSLKPTEAFF.

V gene TRBV6-2 or TRBV6-3 combines with J gene TRBJ2-1; D is uncertain. CDR1 is MNHEY, CDR2 SVGEGT, per germline. V lost 5 bases and J 10 bases, leaving 12 bases between the germline ends. This CDR3 contains 12 residues. The CDR3: CASSLPAPEQFF. CDR3 nucleotides: TGTGCCAGCAGTCTTCCCGCTCCGGAGCAGTTCTTC.

A single count supports this clonotype. The CDR3 nucleotides read TGTGCCAGCAGATCCTACGGACAGCGTAATGAAAAACTGTTTTTT. Protein sequence: CASRSYGQRNEKLFF. The V and J genes are TRBV28 and TRBJ1-4; D is possibly TRBD1 (6 bases). Germline V gene lookup returns CDR1 MDHEN and CDR2 SYDVKM. Trimming pared 6 bases from V and 4 bases from J, leaving 15 bases between. There are 15 residues in the CDR3.

The chain links TRBV6-2 or TRBV6-3 to TRBJ2-1; D unclear. CDR3 size: 18 residues. Germline V gene sequence: CDR1 MNHEY, CDR2 SVGEGT. The V and J ends lost 5 bases and 3 bases respectively, with 23 bases between them. The CDR3 loop is CASSPRPIGMYFYNEQFF. The DNA of the CDR3 is TGTGCCAGCAGTCCCCGACCTATAGGCATGTACTTCTACAATGAGCAGTTCTTC.

This clonotype was detected a few times. One junction end disagrees with the germline gene, perhaps due to a read error. V is TRBV7-7 and J is TRBJ2-1; maybe TRBD1 (6 bases). The germline CDR1 and CDR2 sequences are SSHAT and FNYEAQ (reference sequence). The CDR3 is 15 residues long. This chain's CDR3 is CASSAPGQAYNEQFF. The CDR3 DNA is TGTGCTAGCAGCGCACCGGGACAAGCCTACAATGAGCAGTTCTTC.

The chain links TRBV6-6 to TRBJ2-7; perhaps TRBD2 as D (5 bases). The ends were cut back, 6 bases at V and 3 bases at J, with 15 bases in the middle. Looked up from germline, CDR1 is MNHNY and CDR2 is SVGAGI (reference sequence). This CDR3 has 14 residues. The DNA for the CDR3 is TGTGCCAGCAGAGCGGACGGTCACCTCTACGAGCAGTACTTC. Amino acids: CASRADGHLYEQYF.

The chain carries TRBV7-2 and TRBJ2-5, with TRBD2 matching 9 bases. This CDR3 is built from 15 residues. V trimming: 5 bases; J trimming: 2 bases; junction bases outside the gene matches: 6. Germline CDR1 SGHTA, CDR2 FQGNSA. For the CDR3, the DNA is TGTGCCAGCAGCGCGAGCGGGGGGCGGCAAGAGACCCAGTACTTC. It encodes CASSASGGRQETQYF.

The chain carries TRBV20-1 and TRBJ1-2; D is ambiguous. Germline V gene lookup returns CDR1 DFQATT and CDR2 SNEGSKA (reference sequence). The CDR3 has 14 residues. V lost 0 bases and J 4 bases, leaving 12 bases between the germline ends. The CDR3 DNA reads as TGCAGTGCTAGAGAGGCACTCGGTAGCTATGGCTACACCTTC. Protein sequence: CSAREALGSYGYTF.

The V gene is TRBV7-2, the J gene TRBJ2-7, with a tentative D call TRBD2 (6 bases). The CDR3 runs to 15 residues. CDR1 and CDR2 (germline): SGHTA, FQGNSA. Trimming left V 4 bases short and J 5 bases short, with 18 bases between. CDR3: CASSSFRGEVNEQYF. In DNA, the CDR3 is TGTGCCAGCAGCTCCTTTAGAGGGGAGGTAAACGAGCAGTACTTC.

The chain recombines TRBV9 with TRBJ1-2; TRBD1 aligns across 8 bases. The CDR3 runs to 14 residues. The germline gives CDR1 SGDLS, CDR2 YYNGEE. V shed 0 bases and J 5 bases; nucleotides not matched to a gene: 3. This CDR3 reads CASSVGDRTYGYTF. DNA of the CDR3: TGTGCCAGCAGCGTAGGGGACAGGACATATGGCTACACCTTC.